The present T cell receptor (beta chain) was sequenced within a study of T cell repertoires in cytomegalovirus infection. This clonotype was seen just once. Its antigen is unknown. TCRdb redid the calling of the reads with MiXCR, one entry per CDR3 protein. The sample consists of 450,000 to 600,000 distinct CDR3 sequences, about 44% of them appearing once. J lost 0 bases, V lost 4 bases, and 4 bases had no gene match. The CDR3 is 16 amino acids. Germline values: CDR1 LGHDT, CDR2 YNNKEL (reference sequence). The TCR was taken from a human donor in good health (CMV status not recorded). Some clones in this sample may be carry-over from other donors' samples. The chain couples TRBV3-1 to TRBJ2-4; 9 bases align to TRBD2. Sample: cultured PBMCs, taken from culture after CMV antigen stimulation. This chain's CDR3 is CASSLAGALAKNIQYF. CDR3 sequence (DNA): TGTGCCAGCAGCCTAGCGGGGGCTCTAGCCAAAAACATTCAGTACTTC.